This TCR beta chain was retrieved from a study of identical twins. One entry per CDR3 protein results from TCRdb running MiXCR on the 5' RACE reads. The sample lists about 520,000 distinct CDR3 sequences; roughly 21% were seen once. Study-level findings and limits: Zero-insertion analyses could be partly confounded by invariant MAIT and iNKT cells. A cross-sectional statistical analysis, not follow-up of the same donors, supported the conclusions.

The donor group consisted entirely of healthy Caucasians. Trimming stripped 3 bases from V and 1 base from J, with 15 bases between. CDR1 and CDR2 from the germline V gene are DFQATT and SNEGSKA (reference sequence). CDR3 length: 15 residues. Turning to this clonotype: The antigen is unknown.

The data were also submitted as part of a second study, on T cells expressing NK-cell markers. That report adds: The sorts in several experiments were restricted to alpha-beta TCR T cells by an anti-gamma-delta TCR antibody.

Material for sequencing was CD4+ T cells sorted from blood. The source of this sequence is a woman younger than 35 in good health. The chain recombines TRBV20-1 with TRBJ1-1, with D hard to call. This CDR3 is CSASKVGFGNTEAFF. CDR3 coding DNA: TGCAGTGCTAGCAAAGTCGGGTTCGGGAACACTGAAGCTTTCTTT.